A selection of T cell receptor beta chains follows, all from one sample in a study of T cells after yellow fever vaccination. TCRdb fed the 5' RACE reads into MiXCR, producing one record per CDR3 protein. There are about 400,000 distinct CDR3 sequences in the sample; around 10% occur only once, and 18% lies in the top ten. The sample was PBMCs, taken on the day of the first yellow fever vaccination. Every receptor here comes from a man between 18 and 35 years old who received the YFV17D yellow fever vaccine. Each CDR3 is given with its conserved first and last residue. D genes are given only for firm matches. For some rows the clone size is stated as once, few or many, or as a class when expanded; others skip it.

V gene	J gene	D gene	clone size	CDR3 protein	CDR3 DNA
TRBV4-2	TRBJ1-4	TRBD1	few	CASSLLPGQGEEKLFF	TGTGCCAGCAGCTTATTACCGGGACAGGGCGAGGAAAAACTGTTTTTT
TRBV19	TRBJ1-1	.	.	CASSPHGGTEAFF	TGTGCCAGTAGTCCCCATGGGGGAACTGAAGCTTTCTTT
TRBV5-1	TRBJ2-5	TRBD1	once	CASSQPTGVETQYF	TGCGCCAGCAGCCAACCGACAGGGGTAGAGACCCAGTACTTC
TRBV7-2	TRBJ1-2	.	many	CASSLDLQGRGYTF	TGTGCCAGCAGCTTAGACCTACAGGGTAGAGGCTACACCTTC
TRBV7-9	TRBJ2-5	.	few	CASSLDSEETQYF	TGTGCCAGCAGCTTAGACAGTGAGGAGACCCAGTACTTC
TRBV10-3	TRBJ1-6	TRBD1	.	CAISPGQGKSPLHF	TGTGCCATTTCTCCGGGACAGGGTAAATCACCCCTCCACTTT
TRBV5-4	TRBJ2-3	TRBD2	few	CASSYSGGAPDTQYF	TGTGCCAGCAGCTATAGCGGGGGGGCCCCGGATACGCAGTATTTT
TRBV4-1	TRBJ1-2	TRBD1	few	CASSQDPDRGGTGSYTF	TGCGCCAGCAGCCAAGATCCCGACAGGGGGGGAACGGGGAGCTACACCTTC
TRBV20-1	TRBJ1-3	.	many	CSAPSGRGNTIYF	TGCAGTGCTCCTTCCGGGCGGGGAAACACCATATATTTT
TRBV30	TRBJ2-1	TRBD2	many	CAWSETSGLYNEQFF	TGTGCCTGGAGTGAAACTAGCGGGCTATACAATGAGCAGTTCTTC
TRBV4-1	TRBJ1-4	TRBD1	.	CASSQPPGQVGFSEKLFF	TGCGCCAGCAGCCAGCCACCGGGACAGGTGGGGTTCAGTGAAAAACTGTTTTTT
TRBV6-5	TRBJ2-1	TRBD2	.	CASSRQGLAGRNEQFF	TGTGCCAGCAGTCGGCAGGGACTAGCGGGGAGGAATGAGCAGTTCTTC
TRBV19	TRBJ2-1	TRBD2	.	CASSTPLSGGASVQFF	TGTGCCAGTTCTACTCCCCTTAGCGGGGGGGCCTCGGTGCAGTTCTTC
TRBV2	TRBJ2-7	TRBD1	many	CASSHVGQGDEQYF	TGTGCCAGCAGTCACGTAGGACAGGGCGACGAGCAGTACTTC
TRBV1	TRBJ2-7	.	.	CTSSQAGYGGLYYEQYF	TGCACCAGCAGCCAAGCAGGATATGGGGGGCTTTACTACGAGCAGTACTTC
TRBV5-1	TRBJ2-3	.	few	CASSARDTLGTDTQYF	TGCGCCAGCAGCGCTCGGGACACCCTAGGCACAGATACGCAGTATTTT